What follows are 27 T cell receptor beta chains derived from one specimen sequenced in a study of blood T cell repertoires in COVID-19. Clones were read by immunoSEQ multiplex PCR, and TCRdb kept only the in-frame ones, dropping some. The repertoire holds more than 250,000 clones, with about 87% as singletons. The sequencing sample was made of PBMCs or T cells enriched from blood (not recorded which). These receptor sequences come from a woman aged 35 to 49 with acute COVID-19.

The CDR3 region has the DNA TGCGCCAGCAGTGCAGGACAGGGGGCCGACAATGAGCAGTTCTTC. Its translation is CASSAGQGADNEQFF. V gene TRBV10-1 combines with J gene TRBJ2-1, with TRBD1 identical over 11 bases. Trimming removed 4 bases from V and 5 bases from J; junction bases left unmatched: 4. The CDR3 has 15 residues. Germline lookup yields CDR1 WNHNN and CDR2 SYGVQD (reference sequence).

This clone occurred once. The genes are TRBV7-9 and TRBJ1-4; the D gene is possibly TRBD1 (5 bases). Trimming removed 7 bases from V and 0 bases from J, with 6 bases in between. Germline CDR1 reads SEHNR; CDR2 reads FQNEAQ (reference sequence). This CDR3 region has 13 residues. The CDR3 loop is CASTTATNEKLFF. Written as DNA, the CDR3 is TGTGCCAGCACGACAGCAACTAATGAAAAACTGTTTTTT. Complete variable domain (other parts from reference TRBV7-9 and TRBJ1-4): DTGVSQNPRHKITKRGQNVTFRCDPISEHNRLYWYRQTLGQGPEFLTYFQNEAQLEKSRLLSDRFSAERPKGSFSTLEIQRTEQGDSAMYLCASTTATNEKLFFGSGTQLSVL.

The rearrangement joins TRBV18 to TRBJ1-2; 9 bases are shared with TRBD1. The J segment lost 6 bases and the V segment lost 4 bases, leaving 3 bases of the junction unmatched. Germline CDR1 KGHSH, CDR2 LQKENI. This CDR3 spans 13 amino acids. This CDR3 reads CASSRDRADGYTF. The CDR3 DNA sequence: TGTGCCAGCTCACGGGACAGGGCCGATGGCTACACCTTC.

The chain is built from TRBV10-1 and TRBJ2-2; the D gene is possibly TRBD1 (5 bases). CDR3 length equals 15 residues. Germline lookup yields CDR1 WNHNN and CDR2 SYGVQD (reference sequence). Trimming took off 6 bases at V and 6 bases at J, with 17 bases between the two ends. Here the CDR3 reads CASSRTRGNAGELFF. The CDR3 DNA sequence: TGCGCCAGCAGCAGGACAAGGGGAAACGCCGGGGAGCTGTTTTTT.

The J gene is TRBJ1-2, the V gene TRBV5-8, with a possible D match to TRBD1 (6 bases). Germline CDR1 SGHTS, CDR2 YDEGEE. The CDR3 extends over 13 amino acids. V was trimmed by 3 bases and J by 7 bases, leaving 13 bases between them. This CDR3 is CASSSNRVTGYTF. CDR3 DNA: TGTGCCAGCAGCTCCAACAGGGTCACTGGCTACACCTTC.

CDR3 DNA: TGCGCCAGCAGTGAGTCGGAACTAGCGGGAGGAGAGACCCAGTACTTC. Translating gives CASSESELAGGETQYF. The V call is TRBV10-2, the J call TRBJ2-5; 12 bases line up with TRBD2. With V trimmed by 0 bases and J by 4 bases, 3 bases remained unmatched. The germline V gene encodes CDR1 WSHSY and CDR2 SAAADI. The CDR3 length is 16 residues.

This clone appeared once. The chain's CDR3 is CASSPEDRAGNTIYF. DNA of the CDR3: TGTGCCAGCTCACCAGAGGACAGGGCTGGAAACACCATATATTTT. The chain joins TRBV18 to TRBJ1-3, with TRBD1 identical over 8 bases. In germline, CDR1 is KGHSH, CDR2 LQKENI. Trimming took 2 bases from V and 2 from J; bases not matched to a gene: 2. This CDR3 is 15 amino acids long. Complete variable domain (other parts from reference TRBV18 and TRBJ1-3): NAGVMQNPRHLVRRRGQEARLRCSPMKGHSHVYWYRQLPEEGLKFMVYLQKENIIDESGMPKERFSAEFPKEGPSILRIQQVVRGDSAAYFCASSPEDRAGNTIYFGEGSWLTVV.

The rearrangement uses TRBV7-2 and TRBJ2-4; TRBD1 might be the D (5 bases). This CDR3 is 16 amino acids long. CDR1 is SGHTA and CDR2 is FQGNSA in the germline V gene. V was trimmed by 0 bases and J by 0 bases, leaving 9 bases between them. CDR3 sequence: CASSLAGDLAKNIQYF. CDR3 nucleotide sequence: TGTGCCAGCAGCTTAGCAGGGGATTTAGCCAAAAACATTCAGTACTTC. Full variable domain (remainder filled in from reference TRBV7-2 and TRBJ2-4): GAGVSQSPSNKVTEKGKDVELRCDPISGHTALYWYRQSLGQGLEFLIYFQGNSAPDKSGLPSDRFSAERTGGSVSTLTIQRTQQEDSAVYLCASSLAGDLAKNIQYFGAGTRLSVL.

The gene calls are TRBV3-1 (or the pseudogene TRBV3-2) and TRBJ2-5; the D gene is possibly TRBD2 (6 bases). The length of the CDR3 is 18 residues. Germline CDR1 reads LGHDT; CDR2 reads YNNKEL (reference sequence). The V gene lost 4 bases and the J gene lost 4 bases, with 25 bases spanning the gap. CDR3 amino acids: CASSRIRASEARGETQYF. The CDR3 nucleotides read TGTGCCAGCAGCCGTATCAGGGCTAGCGAGGCGAGGGGAGAGACCCAGTACTTC.

V and J are TRBV28 and TRBJ1-6; TRBD1 aligns across 8 bases. With 2 bases clipped from V and 6 bases from J, the junction kept 12 bases outside the gene matches. Germline V gives CDR1 MDHEN, CDR2 SYDVKM. The CDR3 covers 18 residues. CDR3: CASSLLSGQGLFNSPLHF. The CDR3 DNA reads TGTGCCAGCAGTTTACTTTCTGGACAGGGACTTTTTAATTCACCCCTCCACTTT.

This chain uses TRBV27 with TRBJ1-1, with 11 bases identical to TRBD1. CDR3 length equals 14 residues. Germline V gene lookup returns CDR1 MNHEY and CDR2 SMNVEV (reference sequence). V trimming: 5 bases; J trimming: 7 bases; junction bases outside the gene matches: 6. The CDR3 spells CASSTGQGAFEAFF. The CDR3, as DNA: TGTGCCAGCAGTACAGGACAGGGGGCCTTTGAAGCTTTCTTT.

The chain joins TRBV5-1 to TRBJ2-1; D possibly corresponds to TRBD1 (7 bases). The length of the CDR3 is 15 residues. Germline V gene sequence: CDR1 SGHRS, CDR2 YFSETQ. V was shortened by 5 bases and J by 2 bases, with 14 bases between the two germline ends. The CDR3: CASREGTDPYNEQFF. The CDR3 coding sequence is TGCGCCAGCAGGGAGGGGACAGACCCCTACAATGAGCAGTTCTTC. Filled out from reference TRBV5-1 and TRBJ2-1, the complete variable domain reads KAGVTQTPRYLIKTRGQQVTLSCSPISGHRSVSWYQQTPGQGLQFLFEYFSETQRNKGNFPGRFSGRQFSNSRSEMNVSTLELGDSALYLCASREGTDPYNEQFFGPGTRLTVL.

This clone showed up just once. The chain employs TRBV5-4 and TRBJ1-2, with D unresolved. This CDR3 is 15 amino acids long. Germline V CDR1 and CDR2: SGHNT, YYREEE (reference sequence). V shed 0 bases and J shed 6 bases, with 15 bases lying between them. Here the CDR3 DNA reads TGTGCCAGCAGCTTGGGTAGATCGTCAAGCGATGGCTACACCTTC. This encodes CASSLGRSSSDGYTF.

This clone was counted a few times. The chain employs TRBV27 and TRBJ1-6; a possible D gene is TRBD1 (5 bases). The CDR3 contains 15 residues. Deletions cut 4 bases from V and 1 base from J, with 8 bases between. CDR1 is MNHEY, CDR2 SMNVEV, per germline (reference sequence). CDR3 sequence reads: CASSSRGSYNSPLHF. CDR3 nucleotide sequence: TGTGCCAGCAGTTCTCGGGGGTCCTATAATTCACCCCTCCACTTT.

The chain combines TRBV2 with TRBJ1-1, with D unclear. Trimming removed 6 bases from V and 1 base from J, with 9 bases in between. The CDR3 covers 13 residues. Germline CDR1 SNHLY, CDR2 FYNNEI. The CDR3 DNA reads TGTGCCAGCAGGAATGAGGGGAACACTGAAGCTTTCTTT. The encoded protein is CASRNEGNTEAFF.

The chain joins TRBV16 to TRBJ2-1; possibly TRBD2 for D (6 bases). Germline V gene data show CDR1 as KGHSY and CDR2 as FQNENV. CDR3 length: 15 residues. V was pared by 2 bases and J by 0 bases, with 8 bases between. The CDR3 is CASSQDGSSYNEQFF. The CDR3, as DNA: TGTGCCAGCAGCCAAGACGGGAGCTCCTACAATGAGCAGTTCTTC.

V usage is TRBV9 and J usage is TRBJ2-3; D unclear. V was cut by 3 bases and J by 0 bases, with 2 bases left in between. CDR1 is SGDLS, CDR2 YYNGEE, per germline. This CDR3 has 12 amino acids. In DNA form, the CDR3 reads TGTGCCAGCAGCGCGAGCACAGATACGCAGTATTTT. This translates into CASSASTDTQYF.

This clone was seen just once. The chain carries TRBV24-1 and TRBJ1-1; 10 nucleotides agree with TRBD1. The CDR3 runs to 17 residues. Per germline, CDR1 KGHDR and CDR2 SFDVKD. V shed 3 bases, J shed 2 bases, and the junction held 8 bases outside the gene matches. In nucleotides, the CDR3 is TGTGCCACCAGTGATGGGACAGGGGTCGAATATAACACTGAAGCTTTCTTT. This gives the protein CATSDGTGVEYNTEAFF.

This clone was recorded only once. The chain carries TRBV28 and TRBJ1-2, with 10 bases fitting TRBD1. CDR1 is MDHEN and CDR2 is SYDVKM in the germline V gene. V lost 8 bases to trimming and J lost 5 bases; unmatched junction nucleotides: 2. The CDR3 runs 12 residues. CDR3 residues: CASGGQGYGYTF. The CDR3 bases are TGTGCCAGCGGGGGACAGGGGTATGGCTACACCTTC.

The chain recombines TRBV9 with TRBJ2-5; TRBD2 matches at 7 bases. Germline CDR1 is SGDLS and CDR2 is YYNGEE. With 0 bases clipped from V and 2 bases from J, the junction kept 4 bases outside the gene matches. The CDR3 has 15 residues. DNA of the CDR3: TGTGCCAGCAGCGTAGCTAACGGGGGGCAAGAGACCCAGTACTTC. Translating gives CASSVANGGQETQYF.

The chain combines TRBV4-3 with TRBJ2-5, with TRBD1 as a possible D gene (5 bases). V shed 0 bases and J shed 6 bases, with 8 bases lying between them. In germline, CDR1 is LGHNA, CDR2 YSLEER. This CDR3 contains 13 residues. The CDR3 DNA reads as TGCGCCAGCAGCCAAGACAGGGTGAAGACCCAGTACTTC. Translating it yields CASSQDRVKTQYF.

A few counts support this clone. The rearrangement uses TRBV3-1 (or the pseudogene TRBV3-2) and TRBJ1-5, with D perhaps matching TRBD1 (5 bases). The CDR3 extends over 12 amino acids. V was trimmed by 3 bases and J by 9 bases, leaving 9 bases between them. CDR1 is LGHDT and CDR2 is YNNKEL in the germline V gene (reference sequence). The CDR3 DNA is TGTGCCAGCAGCCACGTAAGGGGGCCCCAGCATTTT. It yields the protein CASSHVRGPQHF.

This chain joins TRBV14 and TRBJ2-7, with D possibly being TRBD2 (6 bases). CDR1 SGHDN and CDR2 FVKESK come from the germline V gene. Trimming stripped 0 bases from V and 0 bases from J, with 18 bases between. The CDR3 extends over 18 amino acids. The CDR3 DNA is TGTGCCAGCAGCCAAGATTGGGGACGAGTCGGGAGCTCCTACGAGCAGTACTTC. It yields the protein CASSQDWGRVGSSYEQYF.

This chain uses TRBV10-2 with TRBJ1-2, with D maybe TRBD1 (6 bases). The CDR3 consists of 15 residues. V was shortened by 6 bases and J by 0 bases, with 14 bases between the two germline ends. Germline V gene data show CDR1 as WSHSY and CDR2 as SAAADI. CDR3 DNA sequence: TGCGCCAGCAGACAGGGTCCAGACACTAACTATGGCTACACCTTC. Amino acid sequence: CASRQGPDTNYGYTF.

V usage is TRBV2 and J usage is TRBJ2-1; 13 bases line up with TRBD2. CDR1 SNHLY and CDR2 FYNNEI come from the germline V gene. With V trimmed by 6 bases and J by 7 bases, 12 bases remained unmatched. The CDR3 covers 17 residues. The CDR3 here is CASRGTSGKSVYNEQFF. The CDR3 bases are TGTGCCAGCAGGGGGACTAGCGGGAAATCAGTGTATAATGAGCAGTTCTTC. The whole variable domain, filled in from reference TRBV2 and TRBJ2-1, reads EPEVTQTPSHQVTQMGQEVILRCVPISNHLYFYWYRQILGQKVEFLVSFYNNEISEKSEIFDDQFSVERPDGSNFTLKIRSTKLEDSAMYFCASRGTSGKSVYNEQFFGPGTRLTVL.

The rearrangement uses TRBV7-8 and TRBJ2-3; 11 nucleotides line up with TRBD1. Germline V gives CDR1 SGHVS, CDR2 FQNEAQ. This CDR3 region has 16 residues. V shed 5 bases, J shed 4 bases, and the junction held 8 bases outside the gene matches. The CDR3 here is CASSARDRGVADTQYF. The CDR3 nucleotides read TGTGCCAGCAGCGCCCGGGACAGGGGGGTGGCAGATACGCAGTATTTT.

This chain joins TRBV9 and TRBJ1-5; no reliable D call. The CDR3 runs 15 residues. Trimming removed 4 bases at V and 1 base at J, with 12 bases between. Germline loops: CDR1 SGDLS, CDR2 YYNGEE. CDR3 nucleotide sequence: TGTGCCAGCAGCCTAGGCTACAGCAGCAATCAGCCCCAGCATTTT. Protein: CASSLGYSSNQPQHF.